This T cell receptor (beta chain) was documented in a study of post-analysis software for immune sequencing data (dated by TCRdb to the mid-2010s). Context from the whole study: Relapsing-remitting, secondary progressive and progressive-relapsing multiple sclerosis were recorded as disease courses, and subtype annotation was lacking for some patients. The multiple sclerosis patient repertoires were compared with 11 previously published healthy control repertoires from donors aged about 6 to 25 years. A subset of samples was prepared in parallel using single-end sample barcoding, then pooled and co-amplified after Illumina adapter ligation. Broader findings and caveats from the paper: Multiple sclerosis patients had significantly lower normalized Chao1 diversity than controls, a result that suggests substantial peripheral T-cell clonal expansion. The control group was slightly older than the multiple sclerosis patient group. When samples were clustered directly using the F measure, samples prepared in the same batch co-clustered strongly, which prompted a batch-effect correction.

Receptors were amplified or captured by PCR. The sequencing machine was an Illumina HiSeq 2500. To reduce PCR and sequencing biases, unique molecular identifiers were incorporated into the TCR beta cDNA libraries. Approximately 500,000 cDNA molecules were obtained per 1 to 10 million input T cells, so each molecule approximated one T cell. The patient libraries were prepared and sequenced with the same protocol used for the earlier healthy control dataset. Within a given batch, samples were prepared together, multiplexed and sequenced on the same HiSeq lane. The study's own analysis went as follows. Raw barcoded reads were processed with MIGEC, and single-read molecular identifier groups were discarded before consensus assembly and CDR3 extraction. Clonotype tables were post-analysed with VDJtools, normalizing diversity by down-sampling all datasets to the smallest sample size. In repertoire overlap clustering, CDR3 amino acid sequences, but not nucleotide sequences, were matched to correct batch-related cross-sample contamination. TCRdb took the public reads, trimmed them with fastp at Q25, ran MiXCR for clone calling and kept in-frame beta chains. Merged by CDR3 protein, the rows form single entries marked with the most common genes and DNA. The V and J calls were not made by the authors but by TCRdb's processing. This sample comprises about 810,000 distinct CDR3 sequences, approximately 53% of them detected only once. The leading ten clones occupy roughly 4.4% of the sample.

TCR beta repertoires were profiled from peripheral blood of roughly twelve young patients with multiple sclerosis to demonstrate the VDJtools post-analysis software. The multiple sclerosis patients were children and adolescents ranging in age from 6 to 15 years. On this clonotype itself: It lacks a known antigen. A read error may produce the germline difference seen at one junction end.

The receptor's source is a girl aged 10 to 17 with multiple sclerosis. Sequenced material: blood.

The CDR3 here reads CSAREPNQPQHF. The DNA reads TGTAGTGCTAGAGAACCTAATCAGCCCCAGCATTTT. The V and J segments used are TRBV20-1 and TRBJ1-5; no D gene can be assigned with confidence. The CDR3 numbers 12 residues from cysteine through phenylalanine. Left in the record is the CDR3 DNA by itself, 36 bases read in frame from the first base. Per the germline V gene (reference sequence), DFQATT is the CDR1 and SNEGSKA is the CDR2.